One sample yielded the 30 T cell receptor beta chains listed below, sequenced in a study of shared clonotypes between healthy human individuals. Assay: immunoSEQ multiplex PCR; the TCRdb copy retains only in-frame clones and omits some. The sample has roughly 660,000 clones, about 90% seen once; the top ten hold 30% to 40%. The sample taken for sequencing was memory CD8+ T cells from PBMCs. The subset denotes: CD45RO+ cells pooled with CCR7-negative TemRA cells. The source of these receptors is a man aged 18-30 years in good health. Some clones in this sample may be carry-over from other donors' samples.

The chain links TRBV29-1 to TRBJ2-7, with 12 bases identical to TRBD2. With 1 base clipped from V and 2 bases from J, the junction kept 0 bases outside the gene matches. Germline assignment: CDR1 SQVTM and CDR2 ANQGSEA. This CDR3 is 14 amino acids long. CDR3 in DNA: TGCAGCGTTGAAGCTAGCGGGGGGGCCTACGAGCAGTACTTC. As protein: CSVEASGGAYEQYF.

The CDR3 sequence is CASSTTREQYF. The CDR3 DNA is TGTGCCAGTAGTACCACACGGGAGCAGTACTTC. The genes are TRBV19 and TRBJ2-7; no clear D. The CDR3 consists of 11 residues. The V gene lost 4 bases and the J gene lost 7 bases, with 8 bases spanning the gap. Germline V gives CDR1 LNHDA, CDR2 SQIVND (reference sequence).

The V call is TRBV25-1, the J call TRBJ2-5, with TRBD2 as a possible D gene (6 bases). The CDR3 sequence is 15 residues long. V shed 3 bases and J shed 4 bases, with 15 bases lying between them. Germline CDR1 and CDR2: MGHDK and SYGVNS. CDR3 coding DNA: TGTGCCAGCAGTGAGGTGGGAGGTTTAAGAGAGACCCAGTACTTC. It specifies CASSEVGGLRETQYF.

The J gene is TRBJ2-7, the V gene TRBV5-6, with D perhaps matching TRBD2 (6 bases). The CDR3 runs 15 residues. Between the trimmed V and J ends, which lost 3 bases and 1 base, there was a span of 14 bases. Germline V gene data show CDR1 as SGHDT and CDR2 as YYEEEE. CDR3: CASSSAGLPSYEQYF. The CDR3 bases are TGTGCCAGCAGCTCCGCGGGACTTCCGTCCTACGAGCAGTACTTC.

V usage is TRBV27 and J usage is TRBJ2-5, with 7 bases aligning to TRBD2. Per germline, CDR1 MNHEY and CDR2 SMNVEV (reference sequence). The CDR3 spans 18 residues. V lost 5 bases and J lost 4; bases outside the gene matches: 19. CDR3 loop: CASSLWAGAGLPRETQYF. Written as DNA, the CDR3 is TGTGCCAGCAGTCTCTGGGCGGGAGCGGGACTCCCAAGAGAGACCCAGTACTTC.

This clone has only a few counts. CDR3 amino acids: CASSAGTSPFGGEQFF. The DNA for the CDR3 is TGTGCCAGTAGTGCCGGGACTAGCCCTTTCGGTGGTGAGCAGTTCTTC. This chain joins TRBV19 and TRBJ2-1, with TRBD2 identical over 9 bases. The CDR3 has 16 residues. CDR1 and CDR2 from the germline V gene are LNHDA and SQIVND (reference sequence). V dropped 5 bases and J dropped 9; count of bases not matched to a gene: 14. Combining the CDR3 with reference TRBV19 and TRBJ2-1 gives the whole variable domain DGGITQSPKYLFRKEGQNVTLSCEQNLNHDAMYWYRQDPGQGLRLIYYSQIVNDFQKGDIAEGYSVSREKKESFPLTVTSAQKNPTAFYLCASSAGTSPFGGEQFFGPGTRLTVL.

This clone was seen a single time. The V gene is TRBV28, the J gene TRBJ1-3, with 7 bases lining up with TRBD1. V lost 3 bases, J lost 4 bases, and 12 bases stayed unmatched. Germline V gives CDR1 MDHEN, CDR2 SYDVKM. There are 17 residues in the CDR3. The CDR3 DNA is TGTGCCAGCAGTTTTATCTTAGGGGGCGCAAGAGGAAACACCATATATTTT. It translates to CASSFILGGARGNTIYF.

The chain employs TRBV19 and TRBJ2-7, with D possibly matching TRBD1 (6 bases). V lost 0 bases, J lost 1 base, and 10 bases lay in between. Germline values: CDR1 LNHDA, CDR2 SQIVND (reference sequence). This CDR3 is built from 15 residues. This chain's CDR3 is CASSIEVTGSYEQYF. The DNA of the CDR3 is TGTGCCAGTAGTATAGAGGTCACAGGGTCCTACGAGCAGTACTTC.

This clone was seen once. This CDR3 reads CASSLSSGRTRLAEQFF. CDR3 sequence (DNA): TGTGCCAGCAGCTTGTCTAGCGGAAGGACCCGTCTGGCTGAGCAGTTCTTC. V gene TRBV13 combines with J gene TRBJ2-1, with TRBD2 identical over 7 bases. The ends lost 3 bases at V and 9 bases at J; junction bases unmatched: 17. CDR3 length equals 17 residues. Germline V gives CDR1 PRHDT, CDR2 FYEKMQ (reference sequence).

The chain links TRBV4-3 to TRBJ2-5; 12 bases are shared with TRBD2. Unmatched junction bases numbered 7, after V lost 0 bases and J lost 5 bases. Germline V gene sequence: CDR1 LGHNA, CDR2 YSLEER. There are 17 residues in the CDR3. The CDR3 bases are TGCGCCAGCAGCCAAGATCTAGCGGGAGGGCCCCGGGAGACCCAGTACTTC. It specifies CASSQDLAGGPRETQYF.

The CDR3 region is CSVLPQGAPMNTEAFF. CDR3 nucleotide sequence: TGCAGCGTTTTGCCGCAGGGGGCCCCCATGAACACTGAAGCTTTCTTT. The V and J genes are TRBV29-1 and TRBJ1-1, with 8 bases fitting TRBD1. Germline loops: CDR1 SQVTM, CDR2 ANQGSEA. The CDR3 is made up of 16 amino acids. The J segment lost 0 bases and the V segment lost 5 bases, leaving 11 bases of the junction unmatched.

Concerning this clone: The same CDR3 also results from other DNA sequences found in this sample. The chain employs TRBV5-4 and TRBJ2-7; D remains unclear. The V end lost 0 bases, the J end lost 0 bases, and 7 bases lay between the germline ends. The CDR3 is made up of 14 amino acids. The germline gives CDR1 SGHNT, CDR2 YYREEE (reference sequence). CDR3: CASSLAGGSYEQYF. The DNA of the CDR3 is TGTGCCAGCAGCTTGGCGGGCGGCTCCTACGAGCAGTACTTC.

CDR3 sequence: CASSPAGGQDFNEQFF. CDR3 nucleotides: TGTGCCAGCAGCCCAGCCGGGGGACAGGACTTTAATGAGCAGTTCTTC. The chain uses TRBV9 and TRBJ2-1; the match to TRBD1 covers 8 bases. Losses at the gene ends were 4 bases for V and 7 bases for J; bases not matched to a gene: 13. Germline-derived CDR1 and CDR2 are SGDLS and YYNGEE. The CDR3 runs to 16 residues.

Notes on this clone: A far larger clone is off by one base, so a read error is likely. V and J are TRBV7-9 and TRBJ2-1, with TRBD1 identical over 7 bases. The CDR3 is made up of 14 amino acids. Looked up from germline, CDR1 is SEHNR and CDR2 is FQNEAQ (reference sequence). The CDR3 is CTSSTTQGENEQFF. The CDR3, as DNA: TGTACCAGTTCCACAACTCAGGGGGAGAATGAGCAGTTCTTC.

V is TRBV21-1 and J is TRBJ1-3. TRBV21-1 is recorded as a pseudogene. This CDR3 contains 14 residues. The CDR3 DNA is TGTGCCAGCAAGGGACCGAACTCTGGAAACACCATATATTTT. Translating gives CASKGPNSGNTIYF.

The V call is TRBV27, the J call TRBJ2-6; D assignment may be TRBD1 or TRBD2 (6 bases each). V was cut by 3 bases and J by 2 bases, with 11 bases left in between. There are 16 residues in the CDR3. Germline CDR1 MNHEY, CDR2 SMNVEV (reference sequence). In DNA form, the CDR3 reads TGTGCCAGCAGTTTCATCGGGGGCCCTGGGGCCAACGTCCTGACTTTC. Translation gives CASSFIGGPGANVLTF.

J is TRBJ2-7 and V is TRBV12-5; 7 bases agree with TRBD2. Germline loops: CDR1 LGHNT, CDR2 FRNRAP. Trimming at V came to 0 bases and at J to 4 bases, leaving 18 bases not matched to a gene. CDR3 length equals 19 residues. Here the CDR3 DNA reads TGTGCTAGTGGTTTGGTGATTTATGGCCTAGCGGAAAACTCATACGAGCAGTACTTC. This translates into CASGLVIYGLAENSYEQYF.

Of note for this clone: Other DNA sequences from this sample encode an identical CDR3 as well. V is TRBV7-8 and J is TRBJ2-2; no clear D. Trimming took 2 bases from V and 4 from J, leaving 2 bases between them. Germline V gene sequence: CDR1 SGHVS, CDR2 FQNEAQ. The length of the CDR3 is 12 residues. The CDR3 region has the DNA TGTGCCAGCAGCTTACGCACCGGGGAGCTGTTTTTT. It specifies CASSLRTGELFF.

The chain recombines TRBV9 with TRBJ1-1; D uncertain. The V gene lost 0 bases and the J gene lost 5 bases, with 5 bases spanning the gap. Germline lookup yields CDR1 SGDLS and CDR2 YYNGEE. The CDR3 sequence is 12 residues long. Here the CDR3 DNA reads TGTGCCAGCAGCGTAGTGGAGACTGAAGCTTTCTTT. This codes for CASSVVETEAFF. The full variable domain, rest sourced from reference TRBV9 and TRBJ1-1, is DSGVTQTPKHLITATGQRVTLRCSPRSGDLSVYWYQQSLDQGLQFLIQYYNGEERAKGNILERFSAQQFPDLHSELNLSSLELGDSALYFCASSVVETEAFFGQGTRLTVV.

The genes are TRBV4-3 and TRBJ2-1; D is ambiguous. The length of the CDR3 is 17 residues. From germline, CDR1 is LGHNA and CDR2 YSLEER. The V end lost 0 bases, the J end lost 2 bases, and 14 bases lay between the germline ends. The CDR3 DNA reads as TGCGCCAGCAGCCAAGATTTGGGCGACTCTACCTACAATGAGCAGTTCTTC. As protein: CASSQDLGDSTYNEQFF.

CDR3 coding DNA: TGTGCCAGCAGTGAATATGCCAGGGAAAACCAGCAGTACTTC. Translation gives CASSEYARENQQYF. V and J are TRBV2 and TRBJ2-7; D might be TRBD1 (5 bases). V lost 2 bases to trimming and J lost 8 bases, with 16 bases between them. This CDR3 is built from 14 residues. CDR1 SNHLY and CDR2 FYNNEI come from the germline V gene.

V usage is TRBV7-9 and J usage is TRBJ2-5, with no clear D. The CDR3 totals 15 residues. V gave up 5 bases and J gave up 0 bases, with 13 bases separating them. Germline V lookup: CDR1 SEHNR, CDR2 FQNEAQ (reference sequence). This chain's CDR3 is CASSLVPQYQETQYF. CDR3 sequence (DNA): TGTGCCAGCAGCCTCGTCCCGCAGTACCAAGAGACCCAGTACTTC.

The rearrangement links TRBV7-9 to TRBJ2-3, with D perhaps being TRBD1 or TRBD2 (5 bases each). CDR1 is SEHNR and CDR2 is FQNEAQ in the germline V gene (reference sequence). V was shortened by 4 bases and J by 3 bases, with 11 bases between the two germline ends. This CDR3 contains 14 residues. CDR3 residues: CASSWGMATDTQYF. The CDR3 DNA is TGTGCCAGCAGCTGGGGGATGGCAACAGATACGCAGTATTTT.

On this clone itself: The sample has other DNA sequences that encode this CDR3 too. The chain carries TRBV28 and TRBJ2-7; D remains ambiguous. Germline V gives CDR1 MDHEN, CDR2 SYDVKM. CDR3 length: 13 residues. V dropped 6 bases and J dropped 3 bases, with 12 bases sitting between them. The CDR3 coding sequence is TGTGCCAGCAGCCTGGGATTCAGCTACGAGCAGTACTTC. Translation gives CASSLGFSYEQYF.

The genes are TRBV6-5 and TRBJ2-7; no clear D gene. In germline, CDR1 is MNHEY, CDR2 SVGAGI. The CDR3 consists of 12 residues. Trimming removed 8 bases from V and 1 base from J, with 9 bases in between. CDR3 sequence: CASGRASYEQYF. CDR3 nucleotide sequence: TGTGCCAGCGGAAGGGCATCCTACGAGCAGTACTTC.

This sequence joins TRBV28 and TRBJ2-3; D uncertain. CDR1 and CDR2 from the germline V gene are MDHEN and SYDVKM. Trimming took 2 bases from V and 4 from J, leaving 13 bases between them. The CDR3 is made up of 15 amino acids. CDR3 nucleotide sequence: TGTGCCAGCAGTTTACTTTCAGGCCCGCCAGATACGCAGTATTTT. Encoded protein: CASSLLSGPPDTQYF.

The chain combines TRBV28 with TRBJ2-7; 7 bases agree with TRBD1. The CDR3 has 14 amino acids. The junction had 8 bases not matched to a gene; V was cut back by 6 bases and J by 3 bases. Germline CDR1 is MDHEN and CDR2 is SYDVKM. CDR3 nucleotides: TGTGCCAGCAGCCTAAGGGGGCCCGGCTACGAGCAGTACTTC. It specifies CASSLRGPGYEQYF.

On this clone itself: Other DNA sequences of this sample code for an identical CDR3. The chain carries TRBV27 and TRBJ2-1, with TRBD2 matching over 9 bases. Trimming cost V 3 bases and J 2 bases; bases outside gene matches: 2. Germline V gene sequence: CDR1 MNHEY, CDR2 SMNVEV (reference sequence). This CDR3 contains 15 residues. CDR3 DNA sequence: TGTGCCAGCAGTTTGACTAGCGGACCCTACAATGAGCAGTTCTTC. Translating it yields CASSLTSGPYNEQFF.

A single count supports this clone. The CDR3 region is CASRTRQAPDNYGYTF. The CDR3 nucleotides are TGTGCCAGCAGAACAAGACAGGCCCCGGATAACTATGGCTACACCTTC. The rearrangement uses TRBV28 and TRBJ1-2, with a weak D call TRBD1 (6 bases). This CDR3 has 16 amino acids. In germline, CDR1 is MDHEN, CDR2 SYDVKM. The germline V and J ends were trimmed by 6 bases and 1 base, with 18 bases remaining between them.

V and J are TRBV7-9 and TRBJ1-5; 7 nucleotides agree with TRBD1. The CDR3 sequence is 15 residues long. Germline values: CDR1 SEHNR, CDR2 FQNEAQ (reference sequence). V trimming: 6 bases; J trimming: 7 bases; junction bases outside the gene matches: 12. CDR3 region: CASSLWDSFIQPQHF. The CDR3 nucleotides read TGTGCCAGCAGTTTATGGGACAGTTTTATCCAGCCCCAGCATTTT.